The 32 T cell receptor beta chains below all came from one sample that was sequenced in a study of long-term antiretroviral therapy in people with HIV. They ran version v3.0 of the immunoSEQ assay at survey level. Sequencing was performed with immunoSEQ multiplex PCR; in TCRdb, only in-frame clones are kept and a portion is missing. The sample lists approximately 30,000 clones, around four fifths seen once, with approximately 11% in the top ten. The sample consisted of unsorted PBMCs, taken 0.8 years before starting antiretroviral therapy. The receptor set was obtained from a man younger than 35 with HIV.

The chain carries TRBV2 and TRBJ1-2, with TRBD1 identical over 10 bases. The CDR3 contains 15 residues. With 10 bases clipped from V and 4 bases from J, the junction kept 12 bases outside the gene matches. Germline assignment: CDR1 SNHLY and CDR2 FYNNEI. The CDR3 DNA reads TGTGCCATCTATGTGAAACGGACAGGGGGCTATGGCTACACCTTC. Its translation is CAIYVKRTGGYGYTF.

This clone was counted between two and nine times. The chain carries TRBV7-3 and TRBJ1-1; D remains ambiguous. The CDR3 runs 18 residues. The germline V gene has CDR1 SGHTA and CDR2 FQGTGA. Trimming took off 5 bases at V and 1 base at J, with 23 bases between the two ends. The CDR3 sequence is CASSPYPPKSTENTEAFF. For the CDR3, the DNA is TGTGCCAGCAGCCCCTACCCGCCAAAATCCACAGAGAACACTGAAGCTTTCTTT. Full variable domain (outside the CDR3, taken from reference TRBV7-3 and TRBJ1-1): GAGVSQTPSNKVTEKGKYVELRCDPISGHTALYWYRQSLGQGPEFLIYFQGTGAADDSGLPNDRFFAVRPEGSVSTLKIQRTERGDSAVYLCASSPYPPKSTENTEAFFGQGTRLTVV.

The gene calls are TRBV28 and TRBJ2-2; 15 bases line up with TRBD2. V trimming: 6 bases; J trimming: 1 base; junction bases outside the gene matches: 9. Germline CDR1 is MDHEN and CDR2 is SYDVKM. The CDR3 contains 19 residues. CDR3 region: CASSTRTSGRARNTGELFF. DNA of the CDR3: TGTGCCAGCAGCACCCGGACTAGCGGGAGGGCCCGGAACACCGGGGAGCTGTTTTTT.

This rearrangement joins TRBV6-6 to TRBJ2-2, with a tentative D call TRBD1 (6 bases). The CDR3 sequence is 14 residues long. Trimming took off 6 bases at V and 5 bases at J, with 13 bases between the two ends. Germline V gives CDR1 MNHNY, CDR2 SVGAGI (reference sequence). CDR3 nucleotide sequence: TGTGCCAGCAGCCTTGGACAGCAGACCGGGGAGCTGTTTTTT. This sequence encodes CASSLGQQTGELFF.

This chain connects TRBV28 to TRBJ2-7, with TRBD2 matching 8 bases. Germline V gene data show CDR1 as MDHEN and CDR2 as SYDVKM. The CDR3 length is 14 residues. V trimming: 6 bases; J trimming: 7 bases; junction bases outside the gene matches: 11. In nucleotides, the CDR3 is TGTGCCAGCAGCACCCGAGCGGGAGTGGTGGAGCAGTACTTC. Translating it yields CASSTRAGVVEQYF.

The chain combines TRBV28 with TRBJ2-1; 12 positions agree with TRBD2. V trimming: 8 bases; J trimming: 3 bases; junction bases outside the gene matches: 5. There are 15 residues in the CDR3. In germline, CDR1 is MDHEN, CDR2 SYDVKM. CDR3 nucleotide sequence: TGTGCCAGCGCCCAGGGACTAGCGGGCTACAATGAGCAGTTCTTC. Translating gives CASAQGLAGYNEQFF.

CDR3 amino acids: CASSSSGQGAHEQYF. The CDR3 DNA follows: TGTGCCAGCAGTTCCTCGGGACAGGGGGCGCACGAGCAGTACTTC. J is TRBJ2-7 and V is TRBV28, with 12 bases identical to TRBD1. The CDR3 contains 15 residues. The germline gives CDR1 MDHEN, CDR2 SYDVKM. The ends lost 4 bases at V and 5 bases at J; junction bases unmatched: 6.

The table lists this clone with a count of one. The rearrangement links TRBV6-5 to TRBJ1-1; no clear D. V was pared by 5 bases and J by 1 base, with 8 bases between. Germline CDR1 MNHEY, CDR2 SVGAGI. The CDR3 is made up of 13 amino acids. The CDR3 here is CASSRFKNTEAFF. Written as DNA, the CDR3 is TGTGCCAGCAGTCGCTTCAAGAACACTGAAGCTTTCTTT.

The chain carries TRBV10-3 and TRBJ2-7; the D gene is possibly TRBD2 (6 bases). From germline, CDR1 is ENHRY and CDR2 SYGVKD. This CDR3 has 15 amino acids. V was pared by 0 bases and J by 6 bases, with 15 bases between. The CDR3, as DNA: TGTGCCATCAGTGAGTCGGGGGGTTCTGGGGGCGAGCAGTACTTC. Its protein product is CAISESGGSGGEQYF.

The chain combines TRBV4-3 with TRBJ2-7, with D uncertain. The V gene lost 4 bases and the J gene lost 3 bases, with 16 bases spanning the gap. The germline gives CDR1 LGHNA, CDR2 YSLEER. There are 15 residues in the CDR3. CDR3 protein: CASSPEPRRDYEQYF. DNA for the CDR3: TGCGCCAGCAGCCCCGAACCCCGAAGAGACTACGAGCAGTACTTC.

The CDR3 protein is CASSFGSGNIQYF. The CDR3 bases are TGTGCCAGCAGTTTTGGTTCAGGGAACATTCAGTACTTC. This chain connects TRBV5-4 to TRBJ2-4; perhaps TRBD1 as D (5 bases). This CDR3 contains 13 residues. V lost 5 bases, J lost 7 bases, and 13 bases lay in between. Germline CDR1 reads SGHNT; CDR2 reads YYREEE (reference sequence).

This clone is deemed medium-sized. The V call is TRBV30, the J call TRBJ2-1; a possible D gene is TRBD1 (6 bases). There are 12 residues in the CDR3. V lost 5 bases and J 3 bases, leaving 8 bases between the germline ends. The germline V gene encodes CDR1 GTSNPN and CDR2 SVGIG (reference sequence). This CDR3 reads CAWARGYNEQFF. CDR3 nucleotides: TGTGCCTGGGCCAGGGGCTACAATGAGCAGTTCTTC.

This chain uses TRBV30 with TRBJ1-2; tentative D call: TRBD1 (5 bases). Germline V CDR1 and CDR2: GTSNPN, SVGIG (reference sequence). This CDR3 contains 14 residues. V was clipped by 2 bases and J by 5 bases, with 15 bases between them. The CDR3 bases are TGTGCCTGGAGTCGAGGGCAGGGCGGGTATGGCTACACCTTC. Its translation: CAWSRGQGGYGYTF. Looking up the rest from reference TRBV30 and TRBJ1-2 gives the full variable domain: SQTIHQWPATLVQPVGSPLSLECTVEGTSNPNLYWYRQAAGRGLQLLFYSVGIGQISSEVPQNLSASRPQDRQFILSSKKLLLSDSGFYLCAWSRGQGGYGYTFGSGTRLTVV.

The CDR3, as DNA: TGTGCCACCAGCAGAGACGGGGACAGTTATCAAGAGACCCAGTACTTC. This codes for CATSRDGDSYQETQYF. The chain couples TRBV15 to TRBJ2-5, with TRBD1 matching 7 bases. This CDR3 is built from 16 residues. J lost 2 bases, V lost 0 bases, and 6 bases had no gene match. In germline, CDR1 is LNHNV, CDR2 YYDKDF (reference sequence).

This clone was picked up a small number of times. The V gene is TRBV7-9, the J gene TRBJ1-4, with D maybe TRBD1 (5 bases). The CDR3 contains 14 residues. Germline V gives CDR1 SEHNR, CDR2 FQNEAQ (reference sequence). Trimming removed 5 bases from V and 8 bases from J, with 15 bases in between. The CDR3 nucleotides are TGTGCCAGCAGCAACACCGGGACCTCGGAAAAACTGTTTTTT. This sequence encodes CASSNTGTSEKLFF.

J is TRBJ1-4 and V is TRBV27; tentatively, D is TRBD1 (6 bases). CDR1 MNHEY and CDR2 SMNVEV come from the germline V gene (reference sequence). CDR3 size: 13 residues. The V end was cut by 5 bases, the J end by 5 bases, with 9 bases between. This chain's CDR3 is CASSPRGNEKLFF. The CDR3, as DNA: TGTGCCAGCAGTCCGAGGGGGAATGAAAAACTGTTTTTT.

The chain recombines TRBV29-1 with TRBJ1-1; 10 positions agree with TRBD1. Germline V CDR1 and CDR2: SQVTM, ANQGSEA. V gave up 3 bases and J gave up 0 bases; unmatched junction bases: 4. This CDR3 has 15 residues. The CDR3, as DNA: TGCAGCGTTGAGGGGGACAGGGGATTGAACACTGAAGCTTTCTTT. Translation: CSVEGDRGLNTEAFF.

V and J are TRBV11-1 and TRBJ2-7, with 9 nucleotides matching TRBD1. Germline CDR1 SGHAT, CDR2 FQDESV (reference sequence). CDR3 length: 14 amino acids. V shed 8 bases and J 7 bases; nucleotides not matched to a gene: 12. The CDR3 DNA reads as TGTGCCAGCTCCCCCCGGGACAGGGTGGTAGAGCAGTACTTC. It is translated as CASSPRDRVVEQYF.

In its sample, this clone was seen once. The rearrangement links TRBV19 to TRBJ2-2, with 10 bases lining up with TRBD1. The CDR3 length is 13 residues. CDR1 is LNHDA, CDR2 SQIVND, per germline (reference sequence). The trim removed 8 bases at V and 4 bases at J, leaving 1 base unmatched. The CDR3 region is CASRTGGTGELFF. The CDR3 coding sequence is TGTGCCAGTCGGACAGGGGGCACCGGGGAGCTGTTTTTT. Full variable domain (outside the CDR3, taken from reference TRBV19 and TRBJ2-2): DGGITQSPKYLFRKEGQNVTLSCEQNLNHDAMYWYRQDPGQGLRLIYYSQIVNDFQKGDIAEGYSVSREKKESFPLTVTSAQKNPTAFYLCASRTGGTGELFFGEGSRLTVL.

The V gene is TRBV27, the J gene TRBJ1-4; 10 bases line up with TRBD1. CDR1 is MNHEY, CDR2 SMNVEV, per germline (reference sequence). Trimming cost V 6 bases and J 3 bases; bases outside gene matches: 10. The CDR3 contains 17 residues. The CDR3 loop reads CASRTGQGGTANEKLFF. The CDR3 nucleotides are TGTGCCAGCAGGACCGGACAGGGGGGAACGGCTAATGAAAAACTGTTTTTT.

This clone was recorded only once. The V and J genes are TRBV7-9 and TRBJ2-1, with D unresolved. Germline CDR1 SEHNR, CDR2 FQNEAQ (reference sequence). The CDR3 is made up of 11 amino acids. The V and J ends lost 2 bases and 8 bases respectively, with 4 bases between them. CDR3 sequence: CASSLFDEQFF. The CDR3, as DNA: TGTGCCAGCAGCTTATTCGATGAGCAGTTCTTC. Full variable domain (rest looked up from reference TRBV7-9 and TRBJ2-1): DTGVSQNPRHKITKRGQNVTFRCDPISEHNRLYWYRQTLGQGPEFLTYFQNEAQLEKSRLLSDRFSAERPKGSFSTLEIQRTEQGDSAMYLCASSLFDEQFFGPGTRLTVL.

This clone was counted a few times. The V call is TRBV28, the J call TRBJ2-7; perhaps D is TRBD1 or TRBD2 (5 bases each). Germline CDR1 and CDR2: MDHEN and SYDVKM. Trimming stripped 6 bases from V and 0 bases from J, with 12 bases between. The CDR3 spans 14 residues. CDR3: CASRRGYSSYEQYF. In nucleotides, the CDR3 is TGTGCCAGCAGGAGGGGATATTCCTCCTACGAGCAGTACTTC. Based on the CDR3 plus reference TRBV28 and TRBJ2-7, the full variable domain is DVKVTQSSRYLVKRTGEKVFLECVQDMDHENMFWYRQDPGLGLRLIYFSYDVKMKEKGDIPEGYSVSREKKERFSLILESASTNQTSMYLCASRRGYSSYEQYFGPGTRLTVT.

The chain recombines TRBV28 with TRBJ2-7, with a tentative D call TRBD1 (5 bases). CDR3 length equals 14 residues. The germline V gene encodes CDR1 MDHEN and CDR2 SYDVKM. Trimming cost V 7 bases and J 4 bases, with 17 bases left between them. The CDR3: CASKRGGVYYEQYF. Written as DNA, the CDR3 is TGTGCCAGCAAAAGGGGCGGCGTGTATTACGAGCAGTACTTC.

The chain has TRBV2 and TRBJ2-4; no definite D call. The germline V gene encodes CDR1 SNHLY and CDR2 FYNNEI. The CDR3 length is 14 residues. The ends were cut back, 6 bases at V and 3 bases at J, with 12 bases in the middle. The CDR3: CASRPDADKNIQYF. DNA for the CDR3: TGTGCCAGCAGACCGGACGCGGACAAAAACATTCAGTACTTC.

The chain combines TRBV19 with TRBJ2-4, with a weak D call TRBD1 (6 bases). Germline V CDR1 and CDR2: LNHDA, SQIVND (reference sequence). The length of the CDR3 is 17 residues. V shed 6 bases and J shed 0 bases, with 18 bases lying between them. The DNA for the CDR3 is TGTGCCAGTAGACCGCCCGGGACAAGTATAGCCAAAAACATTCAGTACTTC. Protein product: CASRPPGTSIAKNIQYF.

This chain uses TRBV10-3 with TRBJ2-7; D remains ambiguous. CDR1 and CDR2 (germline): ENHRY, SYGVKD. The CDR3 sequence is 11 residues long. Trimming pared 3 bases from V and 2 bases from J, leaving 2 bases between. The CDR3 protein is CAISDAYEQYF. DNA for the CDR3: TGTGCCATCAGTGATGCCTACGAGCAGTACTTC.

The rearrangement uses TRBV4-3 and TRBJ2-5; D may be TRBD1 (6 bases). CDR1 LGHNA and CDR2 YSLEER come from the germline V gene. CDR3 length: 16 residues. Trimming left V 4 bases short and J 5 bases short, with 20 bases between. CDR3 bases: TGCGCCAGCAGCCCCCGTTCCGGGACACTGGGGGAGACCCAGTACTTC. This sequence encodes CASSPRSGTLGETQYF.

This chain joins TRBV28 and TRBJ2-7, with 9 positions matching TRBD2. Germline lookup yields CDR1 MDHEN and CDR2 SYDVKM. The CDR3 contains 16 residues. Losses at the gene ends were 5 bases for V and 7 bases for J; bases not matched to a gene: 15. For the CDR3, the DNA is TGTGCCAGCAGTCCGCGGTCTATAGCGGGAGAAGAAGAGCAGTACTTC. Encoded protein: CASSPRSIAGEEEQYF.

This clone was observed a single time. This rearrangement joins TRBV19 to TRBJ2-7; D may be TRBD1 (5 bases). Germline V CDR1 and CDR2: LNHDA, SQIVND (reference sequence). The V end lost 2 bases, the J end lost 0 bases, and 14 bases lay between the germline ends. The CDR3 is made up of 16 amino acids. CDR3 protein: CASSINHGRGSYEQYF. CDR3 DNA sequence: TGTGCCAGTAGTATAAACCACGGTAGGGGCTCCTACGAGCAGTACTTC.

The sample holds a few counts of this clone. This chain uses TRBV28 with TRBJ1-1; 8 nucleotides match TRBD1. Germline loops: CDR1 MDHEN, CDR2 SYDVKM. CDR3 length: 14 residues. The V gene end was trimmed by 2 bases and the J gene end by 5 bases; junction bases not matched to a gene: 4. CDR3 protein: CASSLPQGATEAFF. The CDR3 region has the DNA TGTGCCAGCAGTTTACCGCAGGGGGCAACTGAAGCTTTCTTT.

The chain is built from TRBV28 and TRBJ2-5; unclear D gene. Trimming stripped 3 bases from V and 4 bases from J, with 6 bases between. The germline CDR1 and CDR2 sequences are MDHEN and SYDVKM. The CDR3 covers 12 residues. As DNA, the CDR3 is TGTGCCAGCAGTTTTAAGGGAGAGACCCAGTACTTC. Protein sequence: CASSFKGETQYF.

The chain couples TRBV5-1 to TRBJ1-3; D gene ambiguous. V was cut by 7 bases and J by 2 bases, with 10 bases left in between. Looked up from germline, CDR1 is SGHRS and CDR2 is YFSETQ. The CDR3 consists of 13 residues. CDR3 sequence reads: CASHETTGNTIYF. The CDR3 DNA follows: TGCGCCAGCCATGAGACAACTGGAAACACCATATATTTT.